These T cell receptor beta chains were read from a single sample in a study of cytomegalovirus exposure and HLA in healthy donors. Clones were read by immunoSEQ multiplex PCR, and TCRdb kept only the in-frame ones, dropping some. The sample shows 95,000 to 150,000 clones, 80% to 90% of them seen only once. Sequenced: PBMCs. The receptor source for this set is a woman aged 40 to 50 in good health and CMV-seropositive. Each CDR3 is given with its conserved first and last residue.

cdr3_aa: CASSVDGRAPGNTIYF
j_call: TRBJ1-3
v_call: TRBV9

cdr3_aa: CASSMGPDRAGLGQHF
j_call: TRBJ1-5
v_call: TRBV19

cdr3_aa: CASNQGAGTEAFF
j_call: TRBJ1-1
v_call: TRBV6-5

cdr3_aa: CASSDTAGEKLFF
j_call: TRBJ1-4
v_call: TRBV6-6

cdr3_aa: CASSQDLRAGELFF
j_call: TRBJ2-2
v_call: TRBV4-3

cdr3_aa: CSSSPGQFEAFF
j_call: TRBJ1-1
v_call: TRBV7-9

cdr3_aa: CASSYFSGRAGEQYF
j_call: TRBJ2-7
v_call: TRBV6-5

cdr3_aa: CASSPQGAPGANVLTF
j_call: TRBJ2-6
v_call: TRBV18

cdr3_aa: CASSYSAGSSYNEQFF
j_call: TRBJ2-1
v_call: TRBV14

cdr3_aa: CASSPGHPNTEAFF
j_call: TRBJ1-1
v_call: TRBV9

cdr3_aa: CASTVSSNQPQHF
j_call: TRBJ1-5
v_call: TRBV6-1

cdr3_aa: CASSGNGYEQYF
j_call: TRBJ2-7
v_call: TRBV25-1

cdr3_aa: CASSPGLAGVGDEQYF
j_call: TRBJ2-7
v_call: TRBV5-8

cdr3_aa: CASSLGIAQNFYEQYF
j_call: .
v_call: TRBV11-3

cdr3_aa: CASSSPRSLGDEQFF
j_call: TRBJ2-1
v_call: TRBV7-3

cdr3_aa: CASSLAQGYEQYF
j_call: TRBJ2-7
v_call: TRBV7-2

cdr3_aa: CASSSQVYYGYTF
j_call: TRBJ1-2
v_call: TRBV5-5

cdr3_aa: CASSPGAGHYGYTF
j_call: TRBJ1-2
v_call: TRBV27

cdr3_aa: CASCRDRAQETQYF
j_call: TRBJ2-5
v_call: TRBV6-1

cdr3_aa: CASSPLQGGNQPQHF
j_call: TRBJ1-5
v_call: TRBV19

cdr3_aa: CASSPRLAGGKESSYNEQFF
j_call: TRBJ2-1
v_call: TRBV9

cdr3_aa: CASSFILNTEAFF
j_call: TRBJ1-1
v_call: TRBV5-1

cdr3_aa: CASSPSGDLPFWTSYEQYF
j_call: TRBJ2-7
v_call: TRBV7-3

cdr3_aa: CASSSGLANTGELFF
j_call: TRBJ2-2
v_call: TRBV11-2

cdr3_aa: CASTPPGQGESAFF
j_call: TRBJ1-1
v_call: TRBV6-5

cdr3_aa: CASSPTDRPQAKNIQYF
j_call: TRBJ2-4
v_call: TRBV10-2

cdr3_aa: CASSLDGVDTDTQYF
j_call: TRBJ2-3
v_call: TRBV5-1

cdr3_aa: CASRRDRGRTRETQYF
j_call: TRBJ2-5
v_call: TRBV28

cdr3_aa: CASSLLSAISSYEQYF
j_call: TRBJ2-7
v_call: TRBV28

cdr3_aa: CASSLEAGGLNEQFF
j_call: TRBJ2-1
v_call: TRBV5-1

cdr3_aa: CATKGSRGALNTEAFF
j_call: TRBJ1-1
v_call: TRBV10-3

cdr3_aa: CASSLGQENQPQHF
j_call: TRBJ1-5
v_call: TRBV28

cdr3_aa: CASSEGTNDSYEQYF
j_call: TRBJ2-7
v_call: TRBV6-1

cdr3_aa: CAGSRTLMTSGILNEQFF
j_call: TRBJ2-1
v_call: TRBV7-9

cdr3_aa: CASSLTGTTYNEQFF
j_call: TRBJ2-1
v_call: TRBV5-1

cdr3_aa: CSAGRENTEAFF
j_call: TRBJ1-1
v_call: TRBV29-1

cdr3_aa: CASSQGRGQRGTKNIQYF
j_call: TRBJ2-4
v_call: TRBV14

cdr3_aa: CASSQGWSSRARGYTF
j_call: TRBJ1-2
v_call: TRBV4-1

cdr3_aa: CASSLQGNTQYF
j_call: TRBJ2-3
v_call: TRBV19

cdr3_aa: CASKPVGAGTQYF
j_call: TRBJ2-3
v_call: TRBV6-5

cdr3_aa: CASSMGGLGEQYF
j_call: TRBJ2-7
v_call: TRBV19

cdr3_aa: CASSIGQGRNYGYTF
j_call: TRBJ1-2
v_call: TRBV19

cdr3_aa: CSSSFQDTEAFF
j_call: TRBJ1-1
v_call: TRBV7-9

cdr3_aa: CASSGTGRDQPQHF
j_call: TRBJ1-5
v_call: TRBV11-2

cdr3_aa: CASSLFGTGGDGYTF
j_call: TRBJ1-2
v_call: TRBV28